The present T cell receptor beta chain was sequenced within a study of cytomegalovirus exposure and HLA in healthy donors. This CDR3 region has 15 residues. V shed 4 bases and J 7 bases; nucleotides not matched to a gene: 10. Germline loops: CDR1 GTSNPN, CDR2 SVGIG (reference sequence). Both 60 Vbeta primers and 13 Jbeta primers went into the PCR. Sequencing was performed with immunoSEQ multiplex PCR; in TCRdb, only in-frame clones are kept and a portion is missing. The table records around 300,000 clones, just under 85% of them present only once. This clone appeared a few times. Material: PBMCs. The V gene is TRBV30, the J gene TRBJ1-3; 10 bases line up with TRBD1. This receptor was identified in a woman in her forties in good health and CMV-seropositive. The CDR3 region has the DNA TGTGCCTGGACACCGGGACAGGGGTCTCGGAACACCATATATTTT. Protein sequence: CAWTPGQGSRNTIYF.